Listed below are T cell receptor beta chains from one sample, sequenced in a study of technical replicates of blood from a few donors. Measured with immunoSEQ multiplex PCR; TCRdb has only the in-frame clones, and not every one. Of about 11,000 clones in the sample, roughly 94% were seen once. The sequenced sample was PBMCs. The receptors derive from a human donor in good health. The CDR3 runs from the conserved cysteine through the conserved F or W. The D gene is left open where the match is weak. Size is stated for part of the rows, as once, few or many counts, or as a class when the clone is expanded.

V gene	J gene	D gene	clone size	CDR3 protein	CDR3 DNA
TRBV23-1	TRBJ1-2	TRBD1	.	CASSQIEGRGGKENGYTF	TGCGCCAGCAGTCAAATCGAGGGGCGAGGGGGCAAAGAGAATGGCTACACCTTC
TRBV5-1	TRBJ2-3	.	.	CASSAPLAGTDTQYF	TGCGCCAGCAGCGCCCCTCTAGCCGGCACAGATACGCAGTATTTT
TRBV7-9	TRBJ2-7	TRBD2	.	CASSKLSRTRGYEQYF	TGTGCCAGCAGCAAATTATCACGGACTAGGGGTTACGAGCAGTACTTC
TRBV30	TRBJ2-3	.	.	CAWGQTGSRTDTQYF	TGTGCCTGGGGTCAAACAGGGAGTAGGACAGATACGCAGTATTTT
TRBV11-3	TRBJ2-7	TRBD2	.	CASSRGGTVYEQYF	TGTGCCAGCAGCCGGGGGGGAACGGTCTACGAGCAGTACTTC
TRBV6-5	TRBJ2-7	.	.	CASSARQRNYEQYF	TGTGCCAGCAGTGCCCGACAGAGAAACTACGAGCAGTACTTC
TRBV7-8	TRBJ1-1	.	.	CASSLPAGMNTEAFF	TGTGCCAGCAGCTTACCGGCAGGCATGAACACTGAAGCTTTCTTT
TRBV7-2	TRBJ1-2	TRBD1	once	CASSSGQIYGYTF	TGTGCCAGCAGCTCGGGACAGATCTATGGCTACACCTTC
TRBV7-8	TRBJ1-2	TRBD1	.	CASSLDPGDSYGYTF	TGTGCCAGCAGCCTAGATCCGGGGGACAGCTATGGCTACACCTTC
TRBV2	TRBJ2-7	TRBD2	.	CASSGSGRYHEQYF	TGTGCCAGCAGTGGGAGCGGGAGATACCACGAGCAGTACTTC
TRBV25-1	TRBJ2-2	.	.	CASGSTGELFF	TGTGCCAGCGGCAGCACCGGGGAGCTGTTTTTT
TRBV19	TRBJ1-5	TRBD1	once	CASSDRGLSNQPQHF	TGTGCCAGTAGTGACAGGGGGCTTAGCAATCAGCCCCAGCATTTT
TRBV6-5	TRBJ2-5	.	once	CASSYPSTDYQETQYF	TGTGCCAGCAGTTATCCGTCGACGGACTACCAAGAGACCCAGTACTTC
TRBV19	TRBJ2-7	TRBD1	.	CASSPRTGTGPSYEQYF	TGTGCCAGTAGTCCTAGAACCGGGACAGGGCCTTCCTACGAGCAGTACTTC
TRBV28	TRBJ2-3	.	.	CASSLPKDSTQPPDTQYF	TGTGCCAGCAGTTTACCAAAGGACTCGACCCAGCCCCCAGATACGCAGTATTTT
TRBV6-5	TRBJ2-2	TRBD1	.	CASRPRTGYGELFF	TGTGCCAGCAGGCCCCGGACAGGGTACGGGGAGCTGTTTTTT
TRBV13	TRBJ2-5	.	.	CASSLVAGGRGEETQYF	TGTGCCAGCAGCTTAGTCGCCGGTGGCAGGGGGGAGGAGACCCAGTACTTC
TRBV6-5	TRBJ2-5	.	.	CASRVGGKETQYF	TGTGCCAGCAGGGTGGGAGGCAAAGAGACCCAGTACTTC
TRBV4-2	TRBJ2-3	.	.	CASSHTLGARMSHTDTQYF	TGTGCCAGCAGCCACACTTTGGGAGCGCGGATGTCCCACACAGATACGCAGTATTTT
TRBV21-1	TRBJ2-6	.	.	CASSLTTSGRFWANVLTF	TGTGCCAGCAGCCTCACGACTAGCGGGAGATTCTGGGCCAACGTCCTGACTTTC
TRBV27	TRBJ2-7	TRBD2	.	CASSLTSGRREGQYF	TGTGCCAGCAGTCTGACTAGCGGGAGGAGGGAGGGGCAGTACTTC
TRBV6-1	TRBJ2-1	TRBD2	.	CASRAGTISNEQFF	TGTGCCAGCAGAGCCGGGACTATCTCGAATGAGCAGTTCTTC
TRBV29-1	TRBJ2-5	TRBD2	.	CSALKLAGGKETQYF	TGCAGCGCTCTAAAACTAGCGGGAGGGAAAGAGACCCAGTACTTC
TRBV2	TRBJ2-1	TRBD2	.	CASRSFGAGYNEQFF	TGTGCCAGCAGGTCTTTTGGAGCGGGGTACAATGAGCAGTTCTTC
TRBV11-1	TRBJ1-1	.	.	CASSAGSSKAFF	TGTGCCAGCAGCGCCGGTAGCTCTAAAGCTTTCTTT
TRBV6-1	TRBJ2-5	TRBD2	once	CASNIAGVETQYF	TGTGCCAGCAACATAGCGGGGGTCGAGACCCAGTACTTC
TRBV6-1	TRBJ1-1	.	few	CASSDGGKGDTEAFF	TGTGCCAGCAGTGATGGGGGGAAAGGGGACACTGAAGCTTTCTTT
TRBV29-1	TRBJ1-1	.	.	CSVGTDNTEAFF	TGCAGCGTTGGGACAGATAACACTGAAGCTTTCTTT
TRBV5-1	TRBJ2-3	TRBD2	once	CASSLAAGTPDTQYF	TGCGCCAGCAGCTTGGCAGCGGGAACCCCAGATACGCAGTATTTT
TRBV11-2	TRBJ2-7	.	.	CASSLARERAVYEQYF	TGTGCCAGCAGCTTAGCACGAGAGCGGGCCGTCTACGAGCAGTACTTC
TRBV10-3	TRBJ1-5	.	.	CAISAEAYNQPQHF	TGTGCCATCAGTGCTGAGGCCTACAATCAGCCCCAGCATTTT
TRBV18	TRBJ1-1	TRBD1	.	CASSPRDRTLNTEAFF	TGTGCCAGCTCACCGAGGGACAGGACCTTGAACACTGAAGCTTTCTTT
TRBV13	TRBJ2-7	.	.	CASSQDEGVGSYEQYF	TGCGCCAGCAGCCAAGATGAGGGGGTTGGATCCTACGAGCAGTACTTC
TRBV5-1	TRBJ2-3	.	.	CASSFPGEDTQYF	TGCGCCAGCAGCTTTCCGGGAGAGGATACGCAGTATTTT
TRBV10-2	TRBJ2-7	.	once	CASSGGEQYF	TGCGCCAGCAGCGGGGGCGAGCAGTACTTC
TRBV7-3	TRBJ2-7	.	.	CASSLNGHREQYF	TGTGCCAGCAGCTTAAATGGGCATCGGGAGCAGTACTTC
TRBV5-6	TRBJ1-1	.	.	CASSWREGSTEAFF	TGTGCCAGCAGCTGGAGGGAGGGCAGCACTGAAGCTTTCTTT
TRBV15	TRBJ2-7	TRBD2	.	CATSRDRGDLVEQYF	TGTGCCACCAGCAGAGACCGGGGGGACTTGGTCGAGCAGTACTTC
TRBV7-6	TRBJ2-5	TRBD2	.	CASSYGTSGLQETQYF	TGTGCCAGCAGCTACGGGACTAGCGGGCTCCAAGAGACCCAGTACTTC
TRBV4-2	TRBJ2-2	.	.	CASSQERLRVITGELFF	TGTGCCAGCAGCCAAGAAAGACTGAGAGTTATAACCGGGGAGCTGTTTTTT
TRBV10-3	TRBJ2-1	TRBD2	.	CAIRDPGGQFF	TGTGCCATCCGGGACCCGGGGGGGCAGTTCTTC
TRBV27	TRBJ2-7	.	.	CASSFSGSSYEQYF	TGTGCCAGCAGCTTCTCCGGGAGCTCCTACGAGCAGTACTTC
TRBV27	TRBJ2-5	TRBD1	.	CASGYLRDRTNQETQYF	TGTGCCAGCGGCTACCTAAGGGACAGAACTAACCAAGAGACCCAGTACTTC
TRBV10-2	TRBJ2-5	TRBD2	.	CASELAGQETQYF	TGCGCCAGCGAACTAGCGGGGCAAGAGACCCAGTACTTC
TRBV5-1	TRBJ2-5	.	.	CASSLAGARETQYF	TGCGCCAGCAGCTTGGCAGGGGCGCGAGAGACCCAGTACTTC
TRBV28	TRBJ1-5	TRBD1	.	CASRGQYNQPQHF	TGTGCCAGCAGGGGACAGTACAATCAGCCCCAGCATTTT
TRBV11-2	TRBJ1-5	.	.	CASSFGPSNQPQHF	TGTGCCAGCAGCTTTGGGCCGAGCAATCAGCCCCAGCATTTT
TRBV5-4	TRBJ2-3	TRBD2	.	CASSHALLAASTDTQYF	TGTGCCAGCAGCCATGCCTTACTAGCGGCTAGCACAGATACGCAGTATTTT
TRBV11-2	TRBJ1-2	TRBD1	once	CASSLGTGHGYTF	TGTGCCAGCAGCTTAGGGACAGGGCATGGCTACACCTTC
TRBV28	TRBJ2-7	TRBD1	.	CASSRQGANYEQYF	TGTGCCAGCAGTCGACAGGGAGCAAACTACGAGCAGTACTTC
TRBV15	TRBJ2-7	TRBD1	.	CATSGGLDRGLAEQYF	TGTGCCACCAGCGGAGGATTGGACAGGGGGCTTGCCGAGCAGTACTTC
TRBV20-1	TRBJ1-2	.	.	CSGGDDYGYTF	TGCAGTGGCGGCGACGACTATGGCTACACCTTC
TRBV5-6	TRBJ2-7	TRBD1	.	CASSKGQPSYEQYF	TGTGCCAGCAGCAAGGGACAGCCCTCCTACGAGCAGTACTTC
TRBV30	TRBJ1-5	TRBD1	.	CAWGSGTGVRSNQPQHF	TGTGCCTGGGGTTCCGGGACAGGGGTTAGAAGCAATCAGCCCCAGCATTTT
TRBV5-1	TRBJ2-7	TRBD2	.	CASSSRLADSGEQYF	TGCGCCAGCAGCTCGAGACTAGCGGACTCGGGGGAGCAGTACTTC
TRBV6-5	TRBJ2-3	.	.	CASKYQGMTTDTQYF	TGTGCCAGCAAATATCAGGGTATGACCACAGATACGCAGTATTTT
TRBV28	TRBJ1-1	.	.	CASTFSPLLRNTEAFF	TGTGCCAGCACATTTAGTCCGCTCTTAAGAAACACTGAAGCTTTCTTT
TRBV10-1	TRBJ2-1	.	once	CASSEVLNEQFF	TGCGCCAGCAGTGAAGTTCTAAATGAGCAGTTCTTC